This entry lists 20 T cell receptor beta chains sequenced from one sample in a study of T cell clonality in common variable immunodeficiency. Produced via immunoSEQ multiplex PCR; TCRdb's table is partial and in-frame only. There are roughly 51,000 clones in the sample, none observed a single time. The specimen was peripheral blood mononuclear cells. The receptors come from a person aged 18 to 70 in good health.

This clone was seen ten or more times. The CDR3 end lies 3 residues beyond the end of the read and is filled in from the germline J gene. The chain has TRBV28 and TRBJ2-7; 7 positions agree with TRBD2. Germline assignment: CDR1 MDHEN and CDR2 SYDVKM. V shed 0 bases and J 3 bases; nucleotides not matched to a gene: 5. This CDR3 is built from 15 residues. The sequenced CDR3 bases are TGTGCCAGCAGTTTATGGTCTAGCGGTAACTACGAG. It yields the protein CASSLWSSGNYE. The full CDR3 protein reads CASSLWSSGNYEQYF.

This clone has at least ten counts. The read is 3 residues too short to cover the CDR3 end, so that end is filled in from the germline J gene. The V gene is TRBV30, the J gene TRBJ2-7; 7 bases align to TRBD1. Germline CDR1 reads GTSNPN; CDR2 reads SVGIG (reference sequence). The CDR3 runs 13 residues. J lost 6 bases, V lost 8 bases, and 13 bases had no gene match. The chain's CDR3 is CAGSTGPTLEQYF. The sequenced CDR3 bases are TGTGCCGGATCGACAGGGCCCACGCTCGAG. The whole variable domain, remainder taken from reference TRBV30 and TRBJ2-7, is SQTIHQWPATLVQPVGSPLSLECTVEGTSNPNLYWYRQAAGRGLQLLFYSVGIGQISSEVPQNLSASRPQDRQFILSSKKLLLSDSGFYLCAGSTGPTLEQYFGPGTRLTVT.

Ten or more counts support this clone. Read coverage stops 3 residues before the CDR3 terminus; the germline J gene supplies the remainder. V is TRBV7-6 and J is TRBJ2-2, with 12 bases aligning to TRBD2. With 7 bases clipped from V and 7 bases from J, the junction kept 7 bases outside the gene matches. The CDR3 runs 15 residues. Germline CDR1 reads SGHVS; CDR2 reads FNYEAQ. Partial CDR3 DNA: TGTGCCAGCACCCCTAGCGGGAGGGCGAGCGGGGAG. This translates into CASTPSGRASGE. In full, the CDR3 is CASTPSGRASGELFF.

This clone was detected many times. CDR3 DNA, as far as it was read: TGCACCCACGTGAGGGGCCCAGGCACTGAA. Protein sequence: CTHVRGPGTE. The complete CDR3 sequence is CTHVRGPGTEAFF. The V gene is TRBV29-1, the J gene TRBJ1-1, with TRBD1 as a possible D gene (5 bases). The CDR3 end falls 3 residues outside the read, so it is completed with the germline J gene. Germline V lookup: CDR1 SQVTM, CDR2 ANQGSEA. The length of the CDR3 is 13 residues.

This clone was recorded at least ten times. The read comes to an end 3 residues before the CDR3 does, leaving the germline J gene to fill in the end. V gene TRBV19 combines with J gene TRBJ2-3; a weak D match, TRBD2 (5 bases). Germline CDR1 LNHDA, CDR2 SQIVND (reference sequence). Trimming left V 1 base short and J 1 base short, with 12 bases between. This CDR3 comprises 16 residues. The sequenced CDR3 bases are TGTGCCAGTAGTATAGGCGCTAGCCGACGCACAGATACG. Translated, it gives CASSIGASRRTDT. The full-length CDR3 reads as CASSIGASRRTDTQYF.

This clone was seen more than once but under ten times. The CDR3 extends 3 residues past the end of the read, so its final part is completed from the germline J gene. The J gene is TRBJ2-2, the V gene TRBV19, with D perhaps TRBD1 (6 bases). CDR1 LNHDA and CDR2 SQIVND come from the germline V gene (reference sequence). The length of the CDR3 is 13 residues. Trimming stripped 7 bases from V and 6 bases from J, with 12 bases between. The CDR3 bases that were read are TGTGCCAGTAAGGGTCAGGGGCCCGGGGAG. Its protein is CASKGQGPGE. The whole CDR3 sequence is CASKGQGPGELFF.

This clone was counted a few times. CDR3 DNA, as far as it was read: TGTGCCAGCACCAGGACAGGGCTTGAAGAGACC. This codes for CASTRTGLEET. The full CDR3 sequence reads CASTRTGLEETQYF. This chain connects TRBV2 to TRBJ2-5; TRBD1 agrees at 8 bases. The read terminates 3 residues before the CDR3 end, so the remaining end is supplied by the germline J gene. The CDR3 is made up of 14 amino acids. CDR1 is SNHLY, CDR2 FYNNEI, per germline. The ends lost 7 bases at V and 3 bases at J; junction bases unmatched: 7.

In this sample, this clone turned up many times. The CDR3 end lies 3 residues beyond the end of the read and is filled in from the germline J gene. V gene TRBV5-1 combines with J gene TRBJ1-1, with 10 bases that match TRBD1. The CDR3 has 15 residues. The ends lost 4 bases at V and 1 base at J; junction bases unmatched: 4. Germline V gene sequence: CDR1 SGHRS, CDR2 YFSETQ. CDR3 DNA (partial): TGCGCCAGCAGCCCCCGGACAGGGGGGAACACTGAA. It codes for CASSPRTGGNTE. The complete CDR3 sequence is CASSPRTGGNTEAFF. Filled out from reference TRBV5-1 and TRBJ1-1, the complete variable domain reads KAGVTQTPRYLIKTRGQQVTLSCSPISGHRSVSWYQQTPGQGLQFLFEYFSETQRNKGNFPGRFSGRQFSNSRSEMNVSTLELGDSALYLCASSPRTGGNTEAFFGQGTRLTVV.

Ten or more counts support this clone. The CDR3 is cut off 3 residues early in the read; its end comes from the germline J gene. The chain recombines TRBV6-2 or TRBV6-3 with TRBJ2-4, with TRBD1 matching over 10 bases. This CDR3 contains 13 residues. CDR1 MNHEY and CDR2 SVGEGT come from the germline V gene. V lost 7 bases to trimming and J lost 8 bases; unmatched junction nucleotides: 5. Partial CDR3 DNA: TGTGCCAGCAAATCCGGGACAGGGGACATT. It encodes CASKSGTGDI. The entire CDR3 protein reads CASKSGTGDIQYF.

To note about this clone: The read ends 3 residues early relative to the CDR3; the germline J gene fills the gap. The gene calls are TRBV6-1 and TRBJ1-3; possible D gene TRBD1, 5 bases. Looked up from germline, CDR1 is MNHNS and CDR2 is SASEGT. The V end lost 3 bases, the J end lost 3 bases, and 12 bases lay between the germline ends. CDR3 length: 15 residues. Incomplete CDR3 DNA: TGTGCCAGCAGTGACGGGGGGTTTAGTGGAAACACC. Amino acid sequence: CASSDGGFSGNT. The entire CDR3 sequence reads CASSDGGFSGNTIYF.

In this sample, this clone turned up many times. The read gets to within 3 residues of the CDR3 end, and the germline J gene fills in the rest. The J gene is TRBJ2-7, the V gene TRBV7-6, with D tentatively TRBD1 (5 bases). This CDR3 region has 12 residues. Germline V gene lookup returns CDR1 SGHVS and CDR2 FNYEAQ. Trimming stripped 5 bases from V and 6 bases from J, with 11 bases between. The DNA read from the CDR3 is TGTGCCAGCAGCCTAGACAGTCCCGAG. As protein: CASSLDSPE. The complete CDR3 protein is CASSLDSPEQYF. Supplemented by reference TRBV7-6 and TRBJ2-7, the full variable domain reads GAGVSQSPRYKVTKRGQDVALRCDPISGHVSLYWYRQALGQGPEFLTYFNYEAQQDKSGLPNDRFSAERPEGSISTLTIQRTEQRDSAMYRCASSLDSPEQYFGPGTRLTVT.

This clone was observed many times. The DNA ends 3 residues before the CDR3 does, and the rest of the CDR3 is filled in from the germline J gene. The chain links TRBV7-8 to TRBJ1-6; maybe TRBD1 (6 bases). Trimming took off 8 bases at V and 6 bases at J, with 17 bases between the two ends. There are 15 residues in the CDR3. The germline V gene has CDR1 SGHVS and CDR2 FQNEAQ. CDR3 amino acids: CASAGGAFGNSPLHF. CDR3 bases read: TGTGCCAGCGCGGGGGGGGCCTTTGGTAATTCACCC.

A word on this clone: The read terminates 3 residues before the CDR3 end, so the remaining end is supplied by the germline J gene. The J gene is TRBJ1-2, the V gene TRBV7-9; D remains unclear. Germline V gene data show CDR1 as SEHNR and CDR2 as FQNEAQ (reference sequence). The length of the CDR3 is 14 residues. The germline V and J ends were trimmed by 1 base and 6 bases, with 12 bases remaining between them. This chain's CDR3 is CASSLVTGGNGYTF. Partial CDR3 DNA: TGTGCCAGCAGCTTAGTGACGGGTGGCAATGGC.

This clone has ten or more counts. The CDR3 goes on 3 residues after the read ends, and that part is filled in from the germline J gene. The chain uses TRBV10-1 and TRBJ1-2; TRBD1 aligns across 7 bases. Germline values: CDR1 WNHNN, CDR2 SYGVQD (reference sequence). This CDR3 has 13 amino acids. V gave up 2 bases and J gave up 4 bases; unmatched junction bases: 1. The DNA read from the CDR3 is TGCGCCAGCAGTGAGCCAGGGGGCTATGGC. Translated, it gives CASSEPGGYG. The full CDR3 reads CASSEPGGYGYTF.

This clone was seen many times. Read coverage stops 3 residues before the CDR3 terminus; the germline J gene supplies the remainder. The rearrangement links TRBV12-5 to TRBJ1-6, with D possibly TRBD1 on 6 matching bases. Deletions cut 6 bases from V and 8 bases from J, with 17 bases between. The CDR3 length is 15 residues. Germline V gene data show CDR1 as LGHNT and CDR2 as FRNRAP. CDR3 loop: CASGPAGRGYSPLHF. The sequenced CDR3 bases are TGTGCTAGTGGCCCCGCCGGCAGGGGATATTCACCC.

This clone was observed many times. The read terminates 3 residues before the CDR3 end, so the remaining end is supplied by the germline J gene. This sequence joins TRBV7-8 and TRBJ2-1; 12 nucleotides match TRBD2. Germline CDR1 reads SGHVS; CDR2 reads FQNEAQ. The CDR3 is 17 amino acids. V lost 5 bases to trimming and J lost 8 bases; unmatched junction nucleotides: 13. Incomplete CDR3 DNA: TGTGCCAGCAGCCTATTCGGACTAGCGGGATTTTACGATGAG. Translation: CASSLFGLAGFYDE. The CDR3 as a whole reads CASSLFGLAGFYDEQFF. Based on the CDR3 plus reference TRBV7-8 and TRBJ2-1, the full variable domain is GAGVSQSPRYKVAKRGQDVALRCDPISGHVSLFWYQQALGQGPEFLTYFQNEAQLDKSGLPSDRFFAERPEGSVSTLKIQRTQQEDSAVYLCASSLFGLAGFYDEQFFGPGTRLTVL.

This clone appeared many times. The CDR3 goes on 3 residues after the read ends, and that part is filled in from the germline J gene. This sequence joins TRBV28 and TRBJ2-2, with D uncertain. CDR3 size: 12 residues. V was trimmed by 5 bases and J by 4 bases, leaving 5 bases between them. Germline V CDR1 and CDR2: MDHEN, SYDVKM. The covered CDR3 bases are TGTGCCAGCAGTCCCTCCACCGGGGAG. This encodes CASSPSTGE. In full, the CDR3 reads CASSPSTGELFF.

This clone has ten or more counts. The read stops 3 residues short of the end of the CDR3; the missing end is completed from the germline J gene. The genes are TRBV7-9 and TRBJ2-4; D call uncertain. This CDR3 spans 14 amino acids. Trimming cost V 5 bases and J 0 bases, with 8 bases left between them. Germline CDR1 reads SEHNR; CDR2 reads FQNEAQ (reference sequence). The sequenced part of the CDR3 DNA is TGTGCCAGCAGCCAAGCCCTAGCCAAAAACATT. This encodes CASSQALAKNI. The entire CDR3 is CASSQALAKNIQYF.

This clone was detected many times. Sequencing ends 3 residues short of the CDR3 end; the germline J gene provides the rest. This chain links TRBV12-3 or TRBV12-4 with TRBJ2-3; 11 nucleotides align to TRBD2. The CDR3 runs to 14 residues. V lost 2 bases to trimming and J lost 6 bases; unmatched junction nucleotides: 1. The CDR3 DNA, read in part, is TGTGCCAGCAGTTTACTAGCGGGAGGCGATACG. Amino acids: CASSLLAGGDT. The CDR3, in full, reads CASSLLAGGDTQYF.

This clone was observed at least ten times. The read ends 3 residues early relative to the CDR3; the germline J gene fills the gap. The chain uses TRBV18 and TRBJ1-5, with TRBD1 as a possible D gene (6 bases). Germline assignment: CDR1 KGHSH and CDR2 LQKENI. Trimming took off 3 bases at V and 5 bases at J, with 17 bases between the two ends. This CDR3 has 16 amino acids. The CDR3 bases that were read are TGTGCCAGCTCACCTTTTACAGGGACGAGGGATCAGCCC. This sequence encodes CASSPFTGTRDQP. The full-length CDR3 reads as CASSPFTGTRDQPQHF.